A selection of T cell receptor beta chains follows, all from one sample in a study of blood T cell repertoires in COVID-19. Profiled with immunoSEQ multiplex PCR; TCRdb holds only in-frame clones, not every one. The sample holds some 290,000 clones, 80% to 85% seen once. The specimen sequenced was peripheral blood. The source is a woman aged 55 to 70 with active or convalescent COVID-19. Each CDR3 is given with its conserved first and last residue. D genes are given only for firm matches.

CDR3: CASSLSPDFYEQYF
D: -
V: TRBV27
J: TRBJ2-7

CDR3: CASSLPPSRAPTEAFF
D: -
V: TRBV11-1
J: TRBJ1-1

CDR3: CASSTRDSPDTQYF
D: -
V: TRBV19
J: TRBJ2-3

CDR3: CATSRDRDTTREQYF
D: -
V: TRBV15
J: TRBJ2-7

CDR3: CASSDSGTAYNEQFF
D: TRBD1
V: TRBV10-1
J: TRBJ2-1

CDR3: CASSPRTGGNTEAFF
D: TRBD1
V: TRBV19
J: TRBJ1-1

CDR3: CASSFNPSRDSGYEQYF
D: -
V: TRBV7-8
J: TRBJ2-7

CDR3: CASSLRQVNSGANVLTF
D: -
V: TRBV18
J: TRBJ2-6

CDR3: CASSRTGMGQPQHF
D: TRBD1
V: TRBV4-2
J: TRBJ1-5

CDR3: CASSITGNPYEQYF
D: -
V: TRBV19
J: TRBJ2-7

CDR3: CASSWPGRRGETQYF
D: -
V: TRBV5-6
J: TRBJ2-5

CDR3: CASRPRGNTEAFF
D: -
V: TRBV12-3/TRBV12-4
J: TRBJ1-1

CDR3: CASADGTGLGWGSEVYTEAFF
D: TRBD1
V: TRBV2
J: TRBJ1-1

CDR3: CASSLPSGGLYNEQFF
D: TRBD2
V: TRBV5-6
J: TRBJ2-1

CDR3: CASSAGGPVGGGYTF
D: -
V: TRBV5-1
J: TRBJ1-2

CDR3: CASSVAIGGRNTGELFF
D: -
V: TRBV9
J: TRBJ2-2

CDR3: CASSPGLAGGQGEQFF
D: TRBD2
V: TRBV7-2
J: TRBJ2-1